One and the same sample provided the 10 T cell receptor beta chains below, sequenced in a study of PD-1 blockade in mismatch repair-deficient tumors. Measured with immunoSEQ multiplex PCR; TCRdb has only the in-frame clones, and not every one. Of more than 15,000 clones in the sample, approximately 83% were seen once. Sample: PBMCs, taken 4 weeks after starting pembrolizumab. The source is an adult with mismatch repair-deficient cancer.

V and J are TRBV9 and TRBJ2-5; 12 nucleotides agree with TRBD2. The end of the DNA fits TRBJ2-7 better, so the J call may be wrong. Germline CDR1 and CDR2: SGDLS and YYNGEE. The CDR3 is 15 amino acids. The CDR3 DNA reads as TGTGCCAGCAGCGCGGGACTAGCGGGTTCCTACGAGCAGTACTTC. It specifies CASSAGLAGSYEQYF.

The CDR3 protein is CSGFGQTAYNEQFF. The CDR3 nucleotides are TGCAGCGGATTTGGACAGACGGCCTACAATGAGCAGTTCTTC. This sequence joins TRBV29-1 and TRBJ2-1; tentative D call: TRBD1 (6 bases). V dropped 7 bases and J dropped 2 bases, with 15 bases sitting between them. Germline CDR1 reads SQVTM; CDR2 reads ANQGSEA. This CDR3 is built from 14 residues.

CDR3 residues: CASSPSYNEQFF. The CDR3 bases are TGTGCCAGCTCCCCATCATACAATGAGCAGTTCTTC. V and J are TRBV2 and TRBJ2-1, with D uncertain. V lost 8 bases and J lost 4, with 9 bases in between. Germline CDR1 reads SNHLY; CDR2 reads FYNNEI. This CDR3 is 12 amino acids long.

This clone was found a few times. The chain couples TRBV5-1 to TRBJ1-2; D unresolved. This CDR3 is 13 amino acids long. The germline V gene has CDR1 SGHRS and CDR2 YFSETQ. Trimming removed 0 bases at V and 8 bases at J, with 11 bases between. CDR3 bases: TGCGCCAGCAGCTTGGACGGGTACCGAGGCTACACCTTC. It is translated as CASSLDGYRGYTF.

This clone was observed a single time. V and J are TRBV19 and TRBJ1-5; D remains unclear. The germline gives CDR1 LNHDA, CDR2 SQIVND (reference sequence). V was cut by 1 base and J by 1 base, with 11 bases left in between. This CDR3 is 16 amino acids long. CDR3 nucleotide sequence: TGTGCCAGTAGTATAGTAGGAGGCGGGAGCAATCAGCCCCAGCATTTT. This translates into CASSIVGGGSNQPQHF.

The CDR3 spells CASSRDNRLAGAEETQYF. CDR3 coding DNA: TGCGCCAGCAGCAGGGACAACCGACTAGCGGGAGCGGAAGAGACCCAGTACTTC. The chain links TRBV5-1 to TRBJ2-5; 12 bases fit TRBD2. CDR1 and CDR2 (germline): SGHRS, YFSETQ. The CDR3 runs 18 residues. With V trimmed by 4 bases and J by 3 bases, 13 bases remained unmatched.

The chain combines TRBV6-5 with TRBJ1-3; no clear D gene. With 6 bases removed from V and 5 bases from J, the gap between germline ends came to 5 bases. This CDR3 region has 11 residues. The germline V gene has CDR1 MNHEY and CDR2 SVGAGI. CDR3 coding DNA: TGTGCCAGCAGGCGTAGAAACACCATATATTTT. This codes for CASRRRNTIYF.

The chain couples TRBV5-1 to TRBJ1-3; a weak D match, TRBD1 (5 bases). The CDR3 covers 17 residues. The V gene lost 4 bases and the J gene lost 0 bases, with 17 bases spanning the gap. From germline, CDR1 is SGHRS and CDR2 YFSETQ. CDR3 DNA: TGCGCCAGCAGCCCCTTTTCCACAGGAACCTCTGGAAACACCATATATTTT. It codes for CASSPFSTGTSGNTIYF.

The chain has TRBV18 and TRBJ2-7, with 7 nucleotides matching TRBD1. Looked up from germline, CDR1 is KGHSH and CDR2 is LQKENI. The CDR3 loop spans 15 amino acids. V lost 2 bases to trimming and J lost 2 bases; unmatched junction nucleotides: 6. As DNA, the CDR3 is TGTGCCAGCTCACCAAGACAGGGTGGTGCCTACGAGCAGTACTTC. It specifies CASSPRQGGAYEQYF. The whole variable domain, remainder taken from reference TRBV18 and TRBJ2-7, is NAGVMQNPRHLVRRRGQEARLRCSPMKGHSHVYWYRQLPEEGLKFMVYLQKENIIDESGMPKERFSAEFPKEGPSILRIQQVVRGDSAAYFCASSPRQGGAYEQYFGPGTRLTVT.

The chain joins TRBV11-3 to TRBJ2-2, with 7 bases matching TRBD1. The CDR3 sequence is 16 residues long. CDR1 and CDR2 (germline): SGHNT, YENEEA. Losses at the gene ends were 5 bases for V and 3 bases for J; bases not matched to a gene: 9. CDR3 in DNA: TGTGCCAGCAGCCCGGTCCGGGACAGTCACACCGGGGAGCTGTTTTTT. Its translation is CASSPVRDSHTGELFF.